This T cell receptor (beta chain) appears in the sequencing data of a study of CD8 T cells in Susac syndrome (dated by TCRdb to between 2019 and 2020). About the full investigation: Whether CD8+ T cell activation and differentiation in Susac syndrome was antigen driven was tested using repertoire sequencing. The study compared CD8+ T cell repertoire clonality among 12 healthy donors, approximately 14 Susac syndrome patients and around 16 multiple sclerosis patients.

RNA was extracted using the RNeasy kit, and roughly 0.5 to 1 ug of the RNA was reverse transcribed with random hexamers. The immunoSEQ multiplex PCR assay, which covers 54 Vbeta and 13 Jbeta segments, was used to amplify TCR beta CDR3 regions. To correct PCR amplification bias, a synthetic template baseline was used for both primer optimization and computational correction. The source study handled its data this way. Reads were annotated to V, D and J genes per IMGT and analyzed with immunoSEQ Analyzer, keeping only productive sequences. Clonality was calculated as one minus the Shannon entropy normalized by log2 of the number of productive unique sequences. For each patient and control, public and private clones were evaluated within the 100 most prevalent clones. Clones were defined as Susac-specific when absent from the healthy and MS cohorts, from roughly 1,100 published viral clones and from other ImmuneACCESS disease sequences. TCRdb reworked the public reads: Q25 trimming with fastp, MiXCR clone assembly, productive beta chains retained. Duplicate CDR3 protein sequences are folded into a single record with the most common DNA and genes. What appears here as the V and J calls and clone size reflects TCRdb's work, not the paper's. Counted in this sample were 250,000 to 350,000 distinct CDR3 sequences; 85% of them appeared once. Over 0.1% of the sample is in the top ten clones.

On this clonotype: Its binding antigen is unknown. The record has no base qualities; no much larger clone is one base away.

Peripheral blood CD8+ and CD4+ T cells from healthy donors, Susac syndrome patients and multiple sclerosis patients were profiled by high-throughput TCR beta sequencing. Multiple sclerosis controls were treatment-naive patients with stable or active relapsing-remitting disease fulfilling revised McDonald criteria. Bulk CD8+ and CD4+ T cells were purified by magnetic negative isolation, whereas CD8+ TEMRA cells were enriched by FACS. Blood was collected in EDTA tubes and processed within 24 hours, with PBMCs isolated through density gradient centrifugation. PBMCs intended for TCR sequencing were cryopreserved in liquid nitrogen and were subsequently thawed in a 37 degrees C water bath. A purity of at least 90% was achieved for sorted or isolated CD4+, CD8+ and CD8+ TEMRA cells. Paper-wide results and their limitations: The TCR sequencing and HLA analysis was acknowledged to have included a relatively small number of individuals.

The CDR1 and CDR2 encoded by the germline V gene are KGHDR and SFDVKD. The CDR3 measures 14 amino acids from cysteine to phenylalanine. Only CDR3 DNA remains: 42 bases, in frame from the first base. V drops 1 base and J drops 4 bases, leaving 7 bases in between. Material: CD8+ T cells from PBMCs. The V gene is TRBV24-1 and the J gene is TRBJ2-1; possibly the D gene is TRBD1, per 6 matching bases. The source of this sequence is a human donor with multiple sclerosis. The nucleotide sequence reads TGTGCCACCAGTGATTTTGGACAGTACAATGAGCAGTTCTTC. Protein translation: CATSDFGQYNEQFF.